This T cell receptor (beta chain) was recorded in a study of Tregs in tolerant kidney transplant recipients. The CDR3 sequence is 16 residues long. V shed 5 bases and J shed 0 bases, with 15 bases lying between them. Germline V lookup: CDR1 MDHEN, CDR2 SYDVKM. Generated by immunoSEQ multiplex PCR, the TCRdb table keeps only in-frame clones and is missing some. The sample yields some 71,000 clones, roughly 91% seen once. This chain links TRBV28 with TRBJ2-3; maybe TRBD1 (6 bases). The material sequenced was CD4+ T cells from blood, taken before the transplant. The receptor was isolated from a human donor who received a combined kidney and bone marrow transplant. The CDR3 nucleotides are TGTGCCAGCAGTACCAACAGGGTATCTAGCACAGATACGCAGTATTTT. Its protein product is CASSTNRVSSTDTQYF.